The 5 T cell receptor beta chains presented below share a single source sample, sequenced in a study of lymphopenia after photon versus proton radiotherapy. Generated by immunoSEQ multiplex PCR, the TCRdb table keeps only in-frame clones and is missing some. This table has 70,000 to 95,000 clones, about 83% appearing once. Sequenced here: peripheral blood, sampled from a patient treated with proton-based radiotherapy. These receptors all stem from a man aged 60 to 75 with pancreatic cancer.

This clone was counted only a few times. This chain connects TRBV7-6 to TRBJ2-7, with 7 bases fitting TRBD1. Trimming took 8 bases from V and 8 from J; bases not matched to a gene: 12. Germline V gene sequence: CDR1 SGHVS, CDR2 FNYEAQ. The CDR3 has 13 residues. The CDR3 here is CASALTGNQKQYF. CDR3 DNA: TGTGCCAGCGCGCTGACAGGGAACCAAAAGCAGTACTTC.

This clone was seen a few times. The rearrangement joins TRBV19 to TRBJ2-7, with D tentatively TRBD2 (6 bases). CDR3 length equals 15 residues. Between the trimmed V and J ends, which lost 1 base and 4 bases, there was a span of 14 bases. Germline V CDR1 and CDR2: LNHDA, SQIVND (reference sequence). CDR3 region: CASSIVTGTHYEQYF. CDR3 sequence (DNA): TGTGCCAGTAGTATAGTTACCGGGACTCATTACGAGCAGTACTTC.

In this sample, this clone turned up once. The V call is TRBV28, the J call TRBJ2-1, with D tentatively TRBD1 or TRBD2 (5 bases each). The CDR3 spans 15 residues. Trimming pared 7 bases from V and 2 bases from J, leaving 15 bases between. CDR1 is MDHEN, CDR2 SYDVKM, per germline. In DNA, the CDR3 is TGTGCCAGCACCTTGGGGACCCGGACCTACAATGAGCAGTTCTTC. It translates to CASTLGTRTYNEQFF.

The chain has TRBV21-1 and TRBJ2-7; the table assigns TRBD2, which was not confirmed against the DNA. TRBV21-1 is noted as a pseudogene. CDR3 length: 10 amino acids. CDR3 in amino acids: CASSRGEQYF. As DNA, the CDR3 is TGTGCCAGCAGCCGAGGAGAGCAGTACTTC.

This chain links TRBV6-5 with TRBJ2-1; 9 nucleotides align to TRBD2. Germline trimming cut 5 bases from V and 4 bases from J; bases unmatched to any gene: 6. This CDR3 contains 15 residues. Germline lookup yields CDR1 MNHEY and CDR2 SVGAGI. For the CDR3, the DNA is TGTGCCAGCAGTCGGACTAGCGAAGGGTACAATGAGCAGTTCTTC. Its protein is CASSRTSEGYNEQFF.